Detailed here is one TCR beta chain. Antigen unknown. TCR beta CDR3 regions were amplified from RNA transcripts. The HTBI primer set served for first-round RT-PCR of the TCR CDR3. TCRdb reprocessed the multiplex PCR reads with MiXCR, giving one entry per CDR3 protein. The table shows about 480,000 distinct CDR3 sequences, with less than 25% occurring only once. This record comes from a study of T cells in Graves' hyperthyroidism and ophthalmopathy. Study-wide background: Specimen type is peripheral blood, collected at initial diagnosis prior to any treatment. Points from the study as a whole: Most thyroid clonotypes with frequency above 0.001 were detected in blood. For ophthalmopathy, model prediction preceded onset by a median 6.5 months.

The CDR3 covers 12 residues. V gave up 6 bases and J gave up 7 bases; unmatched junction bases: 3. Germline CDR1 reads DFQATT; CDR2 reads SNEGSKA (reference sequence). PBMCs stemmed from 10 ml fresh peripheral blood. The V gene is TRBV20-1, the J gene TRBJ1-3, with TRBD1 identical over 10 bases. The clonotype comes from a woman in her 70s with Graves' ophthalmopathy. Sequencing used blood. The CDR3 region is CSAPGQGNTIYF. In DNA, the CDR3 is TGCAGTGCCCCGGGACAGGGGAACACCATATATTTT.